This T cell receptor (beta chain) derives from a study of shared clonotypes between healthy human individuals. This clone was counted between two and nine times. The unsorted PBMC replicate PCRs were performed with around 310 ng DNA, tens of thousands of T cell genomes. This table comes from immunoSEQ multiplex PCR, and its TCRdb copy is limited to in-frame clones, with some not included. The sample carries about 480,000 clones, about 75% recorded once. This CDR3 is 14 amino acids long. V was shortened by 4 bases and J by 9 bases, with 21 bases between the two germline ends. CDR1 and CDR2 from the germline V gene are GTSNPN and SVGIG (reference sequence). All donors were Caucasian adults living in Nashville, Tennessee.

This sequence joins TRBV30 and TRBJ1-1; unclear D gene. Sequencing was carried out using PBMCs. The clonotype originates from a woman between 35 and 50 years old in good health. Some clones in this sample may be carry-over from other donors' samples. CDR3 protein: CAWTRPGLSRQAFF. The CDR3 DNA reads TGTGCCTGGACTAGACCGGGTTTATCCAGACAAGCTTTCTTT.